These T cell receptor beta chains were read from a single sample in a study of beta chain features in type 1 diabetes. TCRdb's copy holds only in-frame clones and misses some; the assay was immunoSEQ multiplex PCR. Of 430,000 or so clones in the sample, over 10% were seen once. Sequenced sample: naive CD4+ T cells from blood. The receptors come from a woman aged 18 to 35 in good health. Each CDR3 is given with its conserved first and last residue. A D gene is named only where the DNA matches it firmly. Size is omitted from some rows. Given values are once, few, many or a class for expanded clones.

size	D	J	V	DNA	CDR3
once	TRBD1	TRBJ1-1	TRBV7-2	TGTGCCAGCAGCCGTCACCCGGGACAGAGAACTGAAGCTTTCTTT	CASSRHPGQRTEAFF
-	-	TRBJ2-1	TRBV7-3	TGTGCCAGCAGCTTAGCGGGGACAAGCCTTGGTAATGAGCAGTTCTTC	CASSLAGTSLGNEQFF
few	TRBD2	TRBJ2-1	TRBV9	TGTGCCAGCACCCCACTAGCGTCCACAAACAATGAGCAGTTCTTC	CASTPLASTNNEQFF
few	TRBD1	TRBJ1-2	TRBV5-4	TGTGCCAGCAGCGCTAGGACAGGGGAGTATGTTTCGGGCTACACCTTC	CASSARTGEYVSGYTF
few	-	TRBJ2-6	TRBV30	TGTGCCTGGAGTGGGCAGGCATCTGGGGCCAACGTCCTGACTTTC	CAWSGQASGANVLTF
-	-	TRBJ1-4	TRBV4-3	TGCGCCAGCAGCCAAGATACGGGGACAACTAATGAAAAACTGTTTTTT	CASSQDTGTTNEKLFF
-	-	TRBJ2-7	TRBV27	TGTGCCAGCAGCCGCAGGGAGAGCTCCTACGAGCAGTACTTC	CASSRRESSYEQYF
-	-	TRBJ1-2	TRBV7-9	TGTGCCAGCAGCTTCAGTCAGGGAGATGGCTACACCTTC	CASSFSQGDGYTF
-	TRBD2	TRBJ2-2	TRBV18	TGTGCCAGCTCACCACAAAGAGCGGGGGGACCCAACACCGGGGAGCTGTTTTTT	CASSPQRAGGPNTGELFF
-	-	TRBJ2-5	TRBV5-1	TGCGCCAGCAGCTTGGTCGGGGAGACCCAGTACTTC	CASSLVGETQYF
few	-	TRBJ1-5	TRBV4-1	TGCGCCAGCAGCCAAGACCGGGATTGGGCCCATCAGCCCCAGCATTTT	CASSQDRDWAHQPQHF
-	-	TRBJ2-2	TRBV7-3	TGTGCCAGCAGCATAACAGGGAACACCGGGGAGCTGTTTTTT	CASSITGNTGELFF
-	TRBD1	TRBJ2-4	TRBV28	TGTGCCAGCAGTTACCCGACAGGGAGCTTATACATTCAGTACTTC	CASSYPTGSLYIQYF
few	-	TRBJ2-1	TRBV28	TGTGCCAGCAGCCTAAGGACTCGAGGTAACAATGAGCAGTTCTTC	CASSLRTRGNNEQFF
-	TRBD1	TRBJ2-3	TRBV7-3	TGTGCCAGCAGCCCCAGGGGGAGCACAGATACGCAGTATTTT	CASSPRGSTDTQYF
few	-	TRBJ2-1	TRBV7-7	TGTGCCAGCAGCTTAGTTTGGGAAGAGGGGCGCCATGAGCAGTTCTTC	CASSLVWEEGRHEQFF
-	-	TRBJ2-2	TRBV5-1	TGCGCCAGCAGCTTGGACAGTAACACCGGGGAGCTGTTTTTT	CASSLDSNTGELFF
-	TRBD1	TRBJ2-5	TRBV28	TGTGCCTGCTCGGGACAGGGCGGCCAAGAGACCCAGTACTTC	CACSGQGGQETQYF